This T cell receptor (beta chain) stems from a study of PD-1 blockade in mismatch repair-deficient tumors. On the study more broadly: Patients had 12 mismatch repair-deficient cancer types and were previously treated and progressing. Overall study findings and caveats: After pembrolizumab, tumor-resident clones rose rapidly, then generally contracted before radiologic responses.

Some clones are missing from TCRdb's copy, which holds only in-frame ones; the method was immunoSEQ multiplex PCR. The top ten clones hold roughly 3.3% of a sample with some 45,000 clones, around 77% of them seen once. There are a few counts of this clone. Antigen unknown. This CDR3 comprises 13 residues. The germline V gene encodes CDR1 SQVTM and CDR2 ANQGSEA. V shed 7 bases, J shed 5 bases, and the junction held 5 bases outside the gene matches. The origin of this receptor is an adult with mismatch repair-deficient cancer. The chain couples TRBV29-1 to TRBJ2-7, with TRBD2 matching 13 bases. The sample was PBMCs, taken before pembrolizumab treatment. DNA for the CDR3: TGCAGCGGCGGGACTAGCGGGACCAACGAGCAGTACTTC. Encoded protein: CSGGTSGTNEQYF.